This TCR beta chain stems from a study of T cells in Graves' hyperthyroidism and ophthalmopathy. Amplification of TCR beta CDR3 regions used RNA as the template. During a first-round RT-PCR of the TCR CDR3, the HTBI primer set was used. In TCRdb, the multiplex PCR reads were re-called with MiXCR into one record per CDR3 protein. The sample comprises over 350,000 distinct CDR3 sequences, approximately 18% of which are singletons, and 35% to 45% rests with the top ten. The study left out patients who had uncontrolled infection, other autoimmune disease, pregnancy or lactation. Findings of the study overall: Prediction of ophthalmopathy progression came a median approximately 6.6 months pre-onset.

This clonotype was detected many times. As yet, its antigen is unknown. Germline V gene sequence: CDR1 KGHSH, CDR2 LQKENI. V trimming: 8 bases; J trimming: 2 bases; junction bases outside the gene matches: 8. This CDR3 spans 16 amino acids. This chain connects TRBV18 to TRBJ2-5; 13 bases line up with TRBD2. The clonotype comes from a man younger than 30 with Graves' ophthalmopathy. The sample was blood. CDR3 region: CASTRTSGGPQETQYF. CDR3 in DNA: TGTGCCAGCACTCGGACTAGCGGGGGCCCACAAGAGACCCAGTACTTC.